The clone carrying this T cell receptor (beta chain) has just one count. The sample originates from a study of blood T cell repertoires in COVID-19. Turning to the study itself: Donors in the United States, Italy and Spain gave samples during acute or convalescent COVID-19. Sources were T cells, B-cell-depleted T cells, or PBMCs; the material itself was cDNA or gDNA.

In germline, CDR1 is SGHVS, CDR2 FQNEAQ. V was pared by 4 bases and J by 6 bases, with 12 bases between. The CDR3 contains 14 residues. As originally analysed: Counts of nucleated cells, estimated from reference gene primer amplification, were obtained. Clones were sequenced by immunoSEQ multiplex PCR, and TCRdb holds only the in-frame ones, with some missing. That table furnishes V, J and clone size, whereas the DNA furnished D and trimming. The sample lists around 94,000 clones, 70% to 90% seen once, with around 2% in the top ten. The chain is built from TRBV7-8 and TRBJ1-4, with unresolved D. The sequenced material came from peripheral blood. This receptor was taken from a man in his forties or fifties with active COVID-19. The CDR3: CASSSMIGDEKLFF. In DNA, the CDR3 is TGTGCCAGCAGCTCGATGATCGGAGATGAAAAACTGTTTTTT.